Shown below are 29 T cell receptor beta chains from a single sample sequenced in a study of breast tumors, draining lymph nodes, adjacent tissues. MiXCR, applied by TCRdb to the multiplex PCR reads, yields one record per CDR3 protein. The table includes about 7,600 distinct CDR3 sequences, 74% detected once. The sample comprised tumor-adjacent breast tissue. The source is a female donor with breast cancer. Some clones in this sample may be carry-over from other donors' samples.

V is TRBV9 and J is TRBJ2-2; D possibly corresponds to TRBD2 (6 bases). CDR3 size: 14 residues. Trimming took 2 bases from V and 6 from J, leaving 11 bases between them. The germline V gene encodes CDR1 SGDLS and CDR2 YYNGEE. The CDR3, as DNA: TGTGCCAGCAGCGTCGGCGGGGCCCCCGGGGAGCTGTTTTTT. Its translation: CASSVGGAPGELFF.

The V and J genes are TRBV5-1 and TRBJ2-7, with D possibly TRBD1 on 6 matching bases. The CDR3 length is 15 residues. From germline, CDR1 is SGHRS and CDR2 YFSETQ. Trimming stripped 3 bases from V and 5 bases from J, with 18 bases between. CDR3 protein: CASSSRTASLHEQYF. The CDR3 DNA sequence: TGCGCCAGCAGCTCCCGGACAGCTTCTCTCCACGAGCAGTACTTC.

The chain combines TRBV25-1 with TRBJ2-3; maybe TRBD2 (6 bases). This CDR3 has 17 residues. Germline CDR1 MGHDK, CDR2 SYGVNS. Trimming stripped 2 bases from V and 0 bases from J, with 15 bases between. The CDR3 DNA sequence: TGTGCCAGCAGTGAACCGGGACTCATCTCTAGCACAGATACGCAGTATTTT. This gives the protein CASSEPGLISSTDTQYF.

This clonotype is categorized as medium-sized. The gene calls are TRBV19 and TRBJ2-1; TRBD1 is a possible D gene (5 bases). This CDR3 region has 13 residues. Germline CDR1 and CDR2: LNHDA and SQIVND (reference sequence). V gave up 7 bases and J gave up 5 bases, with 12 bases separating them. The DNA for the CDR3 is TGTGCCAGTACCGTAACAGGTAACAATGAGCAGTTCTTC. Its translation is CASTVTGNNEQFF. The variable domain in full, with the rest retrieved from reference TRBV19 and TRBJ2-1, is DGGITQSPKYLFRKEGQNVTLSCEQNLNHDAMYWYRQDPGQGLRLIYYSQIVNDFQKGDIAEGYSVSREKKESFPLTVTSAQKNPTAFYLCASTVTGNNEQFFGPGTRLTVL.

The V call is TRBV29-1, the J call TRBJ1-2; D is uncertain. CDR3 size: 13 residues. CDR1 and CDR2 from the germline V gene are SQVTM and ANQGSEA. Trimming shortened V by 7 bases and J by 3 bases, and 15 bases separated the two germline ends. The CDR3 nucleotides read TGCAGCGCTAAGGCGGCTTGGGACTATGGCTACACCTTC. Encoded protein: CSAKAAWDYGYTF.

This clonotype occurred once. This chain joins TRBV7-3 and TRBJ1-6, with D perhaps TRBD1 (5 bases). In germline, CDR1 is SGHTA, CDR2 FQGTGA. The V gene lost 2 bases and the J gene lost 8 bases, with 7 bases spanning the gap. The CDR3 is made up of 13 amino acids. In DNA form, the CDR3 reads TGTGCCAGCAGCTTAGGGACGTATTCACCCCTCCACTTT. Translating gives CASSLGTYSPLHF.

V is TRBV10-2 and J is TRBJ2-7; 8 nucleotides line up with TRBD2. The J segment lost 2 bases and the V segment lost 8 bases, leaving 8 bases of the junction unmatched. Germline assignment: CDR1 WSHSY and CDR2 SAAADI. CDR3 length: 14 residues. Here the CDR3 DNA reads TGCGCCAGCCTCTCGGGGGGGTGGCCCTACGAGCAGTACTTC. Translated: CASLSGGWPYEQYF.

This chain uses TRBV6-6 with TRBJ2-1; D ambiguous. Germline assignment: CDR1 MNHNY and CDR2 SVGAGI (reference sequence). The V end was cut by 6 bases, the J end by 6 bases, with 15 bases between. This CDR3 spans 14 amino acids. The CDR3 loop reads CASSLDSRRNEQFF. In DNA, the CDR3 is TGTGCCAGCAGCCTAGATAGTCGGCGCAATGAGCAGTTCTTC.

This clonotype ranks as medium-sized. This chain joins TRBV4-1 and TRBJ1-2, with unresolved D. Looked up from germline, CDR1 is MGHRA and CDR2 is YSYEKL. CDR3 length: 13 amino acids. Trimming removed 2 bases at V and 8 bases at J, with 12 bases between. As DNA, the CDR3 is TGCGCCAGCAGCCAACCTCGACCCCGGGGCTACACCTTC. Protein product: CASSQPRPRGYTF.

This clonotype was seen only once. The chain links TRBV24-1 to TRBJ2-1; D is undetermined. This CDR3 has 14 residues. Germline V lookup: CDR1 KGHDR, CDR2 SFDVKD. V was pared by 1 base and J by 5 bases, with 8 bases between. The CDR3, as DNA: TGTGCCACCAGTGATTTCGACCCTAACAATGAGCAGTTCTTC. It translates to CATSDFDPNNEQFF.

Here the CDR3 reads CSASHGRNYEQYF. The CDR3 DNA sequence: TGCAGTGCTAGCCACGGGAGAAACTACGAGCAGTACTTC. V usage is TRBV20-1 and J usage is TRBJ2-7, with D possibly matching TRBD2 (6 bases). The CDR3 totals 13 residues. V lost 3 bases to trimming and J lost 3 bases, with 12 bases between them. Germline-derived CDR1 and CDR2 are DFQATT and SNEGSKA (reference sequence).

The rearrangement joins TRBV6-5 to TRBJ2-7; D gene uncertain. This CDR3 contains 12 residues. With 6 bases removed from V and 6 bases from J, the gap between germline ends came to 12 bases. CDR1 and CDR2 (germline): MNHEY, SVGAGI. In DNA, the CDR3 is TGTGCCAGCAGACGGAGTTGGGTCGAGCAGTACTTC. It specifies CASRRSWVEQYF.

This rearrangement joins TRBV10-3 to TRBJ1-6; TRBD1 aligns across 8 bases. Germline lookup yields CDR1 ENHRY and CDR2 SYGVKD. The CDR3 sequence is 17 residues long. With V trimmed by 10 bases and J by 5 bases, 16 bases remained unmatched. The CDR3 DNA follows: TGTGCCACCCTGGCTGGGGGGACAGGCCTAAATAATTCACCCCTCCACTTT. This translates into CATLAGGTGLNNSPLHF.

This rearrangement joins TRBV10-2 to TRBJ1-2; TRBD1 is a possible D gene (6 bases). CDR1 and CDR2 (germline): WSHSY, SAAADI. Trimming pared 3 bases from V and 6 bases from J, leaving 11 bases between. This CDR3 has 13 amino acids. CDR3 in amino acids: CASSDGQPNGYTF. In nucleotides, the CDR3 is TGCGCCAGCAGTGACGGACAGCCAAATGGCTACACCTTC.

By share of the sample, this clonotype is medium-sized. V usage is TRBV2 and J usage is TRBJ2-7; 10 nucleotides line up with TRBD1. Looked up from germline, CDR1 is SNHLY and CDR2 is FYNNEI. The CDR3 has 14 amino acids. Trimming removed 11 bases from V and 0 bases from J; junction bases left unmatched: 7. The CDR3: CAGDRGPSSYEQYF. CDR3 sequence (DNA): TGTGCCGGAGACAGGGGGCCGAGCTCCTACGAGCAGTACTTC.

The V and J genes are TRBV6-6 and TRBJ1-6, with TRBD1 matching over 7 bases. Germline V gene sequence: CDR1 MNHNY, CDR2 SVGAGI (reference sequence). The V segment lost 2 bases and the J segment 7 bases; nucleotides outside the gene matches: 11. This CDR3 spans 17 amino acids. CDR3 loop: CASSYAFTTGANSPLHF. Written as DNA, the CDR3 is TGTGCCAGCAGTTACGCATTCACAACAGGGGCCAATTCACCCCTCCACTTT.

This clonotype was observed a handful of times. J is TRBJ1-2 and V is TRBV10-3; the D gene is possibly TRBD1 (5 bases). V lost 3 bases, J lost 6 bases, and 8 bases lay in between. The CDR3 spans 12 residues. Looked up from germline, CDR1 is ENHRY and CDR2 is SYGVKD. CDR3 nucleotides: TGTGCCATCAGTGATTTAGGGGATGGCTACACCTTC. Its translation is CAISDLGDGYTF.

The V call is TRBV19, the J call TRBJ1-6; 8 nucleotides align to TRBD1. Looked up from germline, CDR1 is LNHDA and CDR2 is SQIVND (reference sequence). The CDR3 spans 14 residues. Trimming at V came to 7 bases and at J to 9 bases, leaving 8 bases not matched to a gene. This chain's CDR3 is CASTGRGTGSPLHF. The CDR3 region has the DNA TGTGCCAGTACGGGCAGGGGGACAGGTTCACCCCTCCACTTT.

The chain couples TRBV10-1 to TRBJ1-3; TRBD1 matches at 9 bases. J gave up 2 bases and V 3 bases, and 2 bases lay outside the gene matches. In germline, CDR1 is WNHNN, CDR2 SYGVQD (reference sequence). CDR3 length: 15 amino acids. The CDR3, as DNA: TGCGCCAGCAGTGAAGGGACAGGGACTGGAAACACCATATATTTT. Translation: CASSEGTGTGNTIYF.

Within the sample, this clonotype is medium-sized. DNA of the CDR3: TGTGCCTGGACAGGGAAGGTAACGGGACCCGCTTCCTACGAGCAGTACTTC. Protein product: CAWTGKVTGPASYEQYF. The J gene is TRBJ2-7, the V gene TRBV30; tentatively, D is TRBD1 or TRBD2 (5 bases each). Germline-derived CDR1 and CDR2 are GTSNPN and SVGIG (reference sequence). CDR3 length: 17 residues. The V end lost 4 bases, the J end lost 1 base, and 23 bases lay between the germline ends.

In this sample, this clonotype turned up once. This chain joins TRBV5-6 and TRBJ2-7, with D unclear. Germline V CDR1 and CDR2: SGHDT, YYEEEE. This CDR3 region has 14 residues. Trimming took off 2 bases at V and 1 base at J, with 10 bases between the two ends. CDR3 in amino acids: CASSFVIPSYEQYF. The CDR3 coding sequence is TGTGCCAGCAGCTTTGTTATCCCTTCCTACGAGCAGTACTTC.

The chain employs TRBV9 and TRBJ2-5; D possibly corresponds to TRBD2 (6 bases). The V gene lost 3 bases and the J gene lost 7 bases, with 13 bases spanning the gap. Germline loops: CDR1 SGDLS, CDR2 YYNGEE. The CDR3 extends over 13 amino acids. CDR3 amino acids: CASSEGTFGTQYF. The CDR3 bases are TGTGCCAGCAGCGAAGGGACTTTCGGGACCCAGTACTTC.

The chain has TRBV2 and TRBJ2-1; no definite D call. The CDR3 has 13 amino acids. The ends were cut back, 3 bases at V and 5 bases at J, with 8 bases in the middle. Germline CDR1 is SNHLY and CDR2 is FYNNEI. The CDR3 region is CASSDSVDNEQFF. The CDR3 region has the DNA TGTGCCAGCAGTGATTCGGTTGACAATGAGCAGTTCTTC.

The chain joins TRBV20-1 to TRBJ1-2; perhaps TRBD1 as D (6 bases). The CDR3 consists of 14 residues. CDR1 and CDR2 (germline): DFQATT, SNEGSKA (reference sequence). Trimming removed 6 bases at V and 3 bases at J, with 17 bases between. CDR3 loop: CSADNSGTYYGYTF. DNA of the CDR3: TGCAGTGCGGATAACTCCGGGACATACTATGGCTACACCTTC.

The V and J genes are TRBV11-2 and TRBJ2-2; D unclear. This CDR3 is built from 15 residues. The germline V gene encodes CDR1 SGHAT and CDR2 FQNNGV. Trimming stripped 1 base from V and 6 bases from J, with 12 bases between. The CDR3 DNA follows: TGTGCCAGCAGCTTAGGTAGGCCTTCTCCCGGGGAGCTGTTTTTT. This encodes CASSLGRPSPGELFF.

V and J are TRBV20-1 and TRBJ1-6; D is undetermined. V was shortened by 6 bases and J by 4 bases, with 19 bases between the two germline ends. Germline CDR1 reads DFQATT; CDR2 reads SNEGSKA (reference sequence). This CDR3 is built from 16 residues. As DNA, the CDR3 is TGCAGTGCACAACCAGGCGTGAGAACGTATAATTCACCCCTCCACTTT. This codes for CSAQPGVRTYNSPLHF.

This chain connects TRBV5-5 to TRBJ1-2, with D tentatively TRBD1 (6 bases). V was trimmed by 0 bases and J by 8 bases, leaving 20 bases between them. Germline V gives CDR1 SGHKS, CDR2 YYEKEE (reference sequence). This CDR3 has 16 amino acids. CDR3 in amino acids: CASSLAQGLSAGGYTF. CDR3 DNA sequence: TGTGCCAGCAGCTTGGCCCAGGGGCTCTCTGCAGGGGGCTACACCTTC. Combining the CDR3 with reference TRBV5-5 and TRBJ1-2 gives the whole variable domain DAGVTQSPTHLIKTRGQQVTLRCSPISGHKSVSWYQQVLGQGPQFIFQYYEKEERGRGNFPDRFSARQFPNYSSELNVNALLLGDSALYLCASSLAQGLSAGGYTFGSGTRLTVV.

This sequence joins TRBV29-1 and TRBJ2-7; possible D gene TRBD2, 6 bases. The V gene lost 4 bases and the J gene lost 2 bases, with 12 bases spanning the gap. This CDR3 has 13 amino acids. The germline gives CDR1 SQVTM, CDR2 ANQGSEA. In nucleotides, the CDR3 is TGCAGCGTTGGTGGGGGGAGTACCTACGAGCAGTACTTC. Amino acids: CSVGGGSTYEQYF.

A single count supports this clonotype. The rearrangement links TRBV11-2 to TRBJ2-3; 11 bases are shared with TRBD2. Germline CDR1 is SGHAT and CDR2 is FQNNGV. V was clipped by 6 bases and J by 4 bases; unmatched bases: 6. The CDR3 runs to 15 residues. In DNA form, the CDR3 reads TGTGCCAGCAGTCAGCAACTAGCGGGGGCAGATACGCAGTATTTT. Its translation: CASSQQLAGADTQYF.